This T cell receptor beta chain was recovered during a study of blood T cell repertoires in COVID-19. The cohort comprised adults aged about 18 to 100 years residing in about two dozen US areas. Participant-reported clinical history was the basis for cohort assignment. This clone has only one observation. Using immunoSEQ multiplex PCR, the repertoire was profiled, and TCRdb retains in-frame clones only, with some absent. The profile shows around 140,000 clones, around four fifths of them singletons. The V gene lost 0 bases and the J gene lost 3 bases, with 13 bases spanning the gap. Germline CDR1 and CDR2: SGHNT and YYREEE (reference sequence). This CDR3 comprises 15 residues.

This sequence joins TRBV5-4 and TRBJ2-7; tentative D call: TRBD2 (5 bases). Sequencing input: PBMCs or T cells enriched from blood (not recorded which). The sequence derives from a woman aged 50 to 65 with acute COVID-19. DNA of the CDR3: TGTGCCAGCAGCTTGGTAGGCGGGTTAGGCTACGAGCAGTACTTC. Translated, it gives CASSLVGGLGYEQYF. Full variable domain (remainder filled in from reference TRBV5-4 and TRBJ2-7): ETGVTQSPTHLIKTRGQQVTLRCSSQSGHNTVSWYQQALGQGPQFIFQYYREEENGRGNFPPRFSGLQFPNYSSELNVNALELDDSALYLCASSLVGGLGYEQYFGPGTRLTVT.